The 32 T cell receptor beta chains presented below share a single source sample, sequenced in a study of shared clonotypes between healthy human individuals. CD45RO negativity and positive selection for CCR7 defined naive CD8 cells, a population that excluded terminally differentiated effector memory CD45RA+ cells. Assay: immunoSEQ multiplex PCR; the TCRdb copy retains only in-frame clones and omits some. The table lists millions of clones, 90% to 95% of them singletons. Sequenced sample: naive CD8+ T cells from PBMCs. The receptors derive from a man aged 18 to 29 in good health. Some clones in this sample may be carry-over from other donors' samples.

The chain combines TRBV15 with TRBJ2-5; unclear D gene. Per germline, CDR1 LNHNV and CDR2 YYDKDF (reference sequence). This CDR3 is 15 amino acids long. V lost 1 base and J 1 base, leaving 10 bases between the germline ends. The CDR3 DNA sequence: TGTGCCACCAGCAGAGGACTTATGTCCCAAGAGACCCAGTACTTC. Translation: CATSRGLMSQETQYF.

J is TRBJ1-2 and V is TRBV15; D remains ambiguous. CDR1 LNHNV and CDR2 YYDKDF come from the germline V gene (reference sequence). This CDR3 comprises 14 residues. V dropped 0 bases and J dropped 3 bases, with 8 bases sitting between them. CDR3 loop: CATSRERAHYGYTF. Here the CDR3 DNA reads TGTGCCACCAGCAGAGAAAGGGCCCACTATGGCTACACCTTC.

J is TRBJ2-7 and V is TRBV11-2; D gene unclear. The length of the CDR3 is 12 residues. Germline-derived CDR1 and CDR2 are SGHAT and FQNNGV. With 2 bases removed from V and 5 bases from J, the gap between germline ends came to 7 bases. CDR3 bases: TGTGCCAGCAGCTTAAGGTGGGACGAGCAGTACTTC. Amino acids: CASSLRWDEQYF.

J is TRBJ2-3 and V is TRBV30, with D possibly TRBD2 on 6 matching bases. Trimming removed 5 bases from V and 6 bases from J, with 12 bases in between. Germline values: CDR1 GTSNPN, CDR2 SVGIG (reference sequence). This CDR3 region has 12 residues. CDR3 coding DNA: TGTGCCTGGGGTTGGGGGAGGGATACGCAGTATTTT. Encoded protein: CAWGWGRDTQYF.

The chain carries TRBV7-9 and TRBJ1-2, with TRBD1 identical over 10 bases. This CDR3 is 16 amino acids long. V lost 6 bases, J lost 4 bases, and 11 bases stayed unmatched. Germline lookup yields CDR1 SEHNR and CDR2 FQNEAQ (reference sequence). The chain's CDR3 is CASRHGTGDLLYGYTF. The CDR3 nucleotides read TGTGCCAGCAGACACGGGACAGGGGACCTCCTCTATGGCTACACCTTC.

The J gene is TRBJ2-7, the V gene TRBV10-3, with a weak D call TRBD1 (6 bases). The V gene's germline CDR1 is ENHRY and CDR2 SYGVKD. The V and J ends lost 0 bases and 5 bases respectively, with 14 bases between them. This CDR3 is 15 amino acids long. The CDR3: CAISESAGGRNEQYF. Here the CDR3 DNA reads TGTGCCATCAGTGAGTCGGCTGGGGGCAGGAACGAGCAGTACTTC.

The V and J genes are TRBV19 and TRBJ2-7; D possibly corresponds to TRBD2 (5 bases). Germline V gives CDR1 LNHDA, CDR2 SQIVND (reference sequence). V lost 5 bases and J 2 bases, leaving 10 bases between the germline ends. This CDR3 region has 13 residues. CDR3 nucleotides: TGTGCCAGTAGTTCCCTAGCCCCCTACGAGCAGTACTTC. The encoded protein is CASSSLAPYEQYF.

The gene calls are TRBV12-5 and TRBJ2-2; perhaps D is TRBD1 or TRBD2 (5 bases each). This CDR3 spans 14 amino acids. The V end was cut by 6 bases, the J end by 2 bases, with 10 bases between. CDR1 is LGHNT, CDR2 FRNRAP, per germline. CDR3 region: CASGRDGNTGELFF. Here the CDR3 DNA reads TGTGCTAGTGGCCGGGACGGCAACACCGGGGAGCTGTTTTTT. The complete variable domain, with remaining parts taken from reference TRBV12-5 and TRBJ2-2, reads DARVTQTPRHKVTEMGQEVTMRCQPILGHNTVFWYRQTMMQGLELLAYFRNRAPLDDSGMPKDRFSAEMPDATLATLKIQPSEPRDSAVYFCASGRDGNTGELFFGEGSRLTVL.

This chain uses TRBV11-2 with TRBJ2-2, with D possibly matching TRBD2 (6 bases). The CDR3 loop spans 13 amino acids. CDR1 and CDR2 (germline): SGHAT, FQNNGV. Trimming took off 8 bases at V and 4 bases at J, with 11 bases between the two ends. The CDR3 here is CASASSVTGELFF. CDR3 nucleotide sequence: TGTGCCAGCGCGTCTAGCGTCACCGGGGAGCTGTTTTTT.

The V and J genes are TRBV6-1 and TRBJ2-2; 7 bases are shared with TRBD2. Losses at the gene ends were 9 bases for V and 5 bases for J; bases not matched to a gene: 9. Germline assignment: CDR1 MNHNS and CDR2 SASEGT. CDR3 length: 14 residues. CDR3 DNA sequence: TGTGCCAGTTGGGGGGGGGAATGGACCGGGGAGCTGTTTTTT. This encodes CASWGGEWTGELFF.

CDR3 coding DNA: TGTGCCAGCAGTTACCCCGGGACCGGGGAGCTGTTTTTT. Its translation: CASSYPGTGELFF. This rearrangement joins TRBV6-5 to TRBJ2-2; D is uncertain. Trimming stripped 2 bases from V and 5 bases from J, with 6 bases between. CDR3 length equals 13 residues. Germline CDR1 and CDR2: MNHEY and SVGAGI.

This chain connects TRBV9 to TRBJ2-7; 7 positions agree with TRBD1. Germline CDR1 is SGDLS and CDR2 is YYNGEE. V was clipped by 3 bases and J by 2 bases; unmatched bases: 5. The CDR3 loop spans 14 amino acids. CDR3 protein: CASSADRFAYEQYF. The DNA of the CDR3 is TGTGCCAGCAGCGCGGACAGGTTTGCCTACGAGCAGTACTTC.

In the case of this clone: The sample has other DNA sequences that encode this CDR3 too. In DNA form, the CDR3 reads TGTGCCAGCAGCCTTGACAGGGTCAATGAGCAGTTCTTC. This sequence encodes CASSLDRVNEQFF. J is TRBJ2-1 and V is TRBV27; the match to TRBD1 covers 7 bases. This CDR3 comprises 13 residues. V trimming: 6 bases; J trimming: 6 bases; junction bases outside the gene matches: 5. CDR1 is MNHEY, CDR2 SMNVEV, per germline (reference sequence).

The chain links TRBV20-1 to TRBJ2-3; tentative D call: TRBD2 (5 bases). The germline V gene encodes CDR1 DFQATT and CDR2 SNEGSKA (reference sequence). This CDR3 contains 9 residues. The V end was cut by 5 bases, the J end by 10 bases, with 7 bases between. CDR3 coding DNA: TGCAGTGCTTTCGGGGCGCAGTATTTT. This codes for CSAFGAQYF.

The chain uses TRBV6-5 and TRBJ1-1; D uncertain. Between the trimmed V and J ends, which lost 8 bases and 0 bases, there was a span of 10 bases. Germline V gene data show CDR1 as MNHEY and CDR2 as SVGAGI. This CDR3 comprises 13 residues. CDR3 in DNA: TGTGCCAGCGTAGGACGGGTGAACACTGAAGCTTTCTTT. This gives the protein CASVGRVNTEAFF.

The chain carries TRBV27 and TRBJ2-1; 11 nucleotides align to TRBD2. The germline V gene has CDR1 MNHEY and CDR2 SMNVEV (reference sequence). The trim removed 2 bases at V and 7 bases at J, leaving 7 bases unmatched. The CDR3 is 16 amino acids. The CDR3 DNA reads TGTGCCAGCAGTTTAACTAGCGGGAGCTCGATTAATGAGCAGTTCTTC. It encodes CASSLTSGSSINEQFF.

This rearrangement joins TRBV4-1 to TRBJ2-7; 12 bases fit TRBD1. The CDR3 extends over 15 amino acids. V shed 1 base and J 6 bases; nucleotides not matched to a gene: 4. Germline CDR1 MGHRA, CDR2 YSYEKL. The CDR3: CASSQVRDRGREQYF. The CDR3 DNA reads TGCGCCAGCAGCCAAGTTCGGGACAGGGGGCGCGAGCAGTACTTC.

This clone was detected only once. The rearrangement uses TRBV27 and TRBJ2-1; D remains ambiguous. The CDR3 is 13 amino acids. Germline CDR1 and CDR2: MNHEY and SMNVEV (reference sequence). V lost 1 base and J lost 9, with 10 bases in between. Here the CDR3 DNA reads TGTGCCAGCAGTTTATGGCAGAACACTGAGCAGTTCTTC. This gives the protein CASSLWQNTEQFF.

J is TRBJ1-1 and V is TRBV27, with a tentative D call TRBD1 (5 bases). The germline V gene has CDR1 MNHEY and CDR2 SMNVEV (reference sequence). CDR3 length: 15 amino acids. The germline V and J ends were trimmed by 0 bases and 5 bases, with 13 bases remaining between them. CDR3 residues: CASSLSGQLATEAFF. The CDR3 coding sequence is TGTGCCAGCAGTTTATCGGGGCAGCTGGCGACTGAAGCTTTCTTT.

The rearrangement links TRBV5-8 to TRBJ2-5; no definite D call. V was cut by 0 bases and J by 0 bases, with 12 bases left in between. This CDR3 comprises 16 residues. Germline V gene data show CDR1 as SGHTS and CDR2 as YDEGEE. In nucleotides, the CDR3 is TGTGCCAGCAGCTTGGGTAGAGATTGGTACCAAGAGACCCAGTACTTC. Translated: CASSLGRDWYQETQYF.

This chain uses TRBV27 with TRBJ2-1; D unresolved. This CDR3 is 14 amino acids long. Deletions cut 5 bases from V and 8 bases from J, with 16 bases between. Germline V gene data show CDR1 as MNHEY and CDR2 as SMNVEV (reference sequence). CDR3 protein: CASSISPLGHEQFF. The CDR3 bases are TGTGCCAGCAGTATAAGCCCCCTGGGCCATGAGCAGTTCTTC.

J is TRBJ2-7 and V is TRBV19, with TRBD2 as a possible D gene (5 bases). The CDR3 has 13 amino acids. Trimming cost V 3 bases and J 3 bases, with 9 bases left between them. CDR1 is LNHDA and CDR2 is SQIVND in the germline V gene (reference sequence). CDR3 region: CASSMSGDYEQYF. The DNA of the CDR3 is TGTGCCAGTAGTATGTCCGGGGACTACGAGCAGTACTTC.

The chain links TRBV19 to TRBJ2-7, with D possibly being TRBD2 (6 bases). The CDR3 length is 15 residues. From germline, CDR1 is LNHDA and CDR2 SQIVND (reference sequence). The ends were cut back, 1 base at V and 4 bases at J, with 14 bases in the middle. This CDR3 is CASSIGLGRRYEQYF. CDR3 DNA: TGTGCCAGTAGTATAGGGCTAGGGAGGAGATACGAGCAGTACTTC.

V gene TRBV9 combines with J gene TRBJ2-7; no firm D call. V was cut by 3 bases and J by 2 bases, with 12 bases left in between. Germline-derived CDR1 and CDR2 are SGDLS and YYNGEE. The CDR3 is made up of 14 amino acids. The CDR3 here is CASSASAKTYEQYF. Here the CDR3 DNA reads TGTGCCAGCAGCGCAAGCGCAAAGACCTACGAGCAGTACTTC.

The CDR3 coding sequence is TGTGCCAGCAGTGAGGGTCTCCCCGACGGGGCTTTCTTT. It specifies CASSEGLPDGAFF. The chain combines TRBV6-1 with TRBJ1-1; D is unclear. V lost 3 bases and J lost 11, with 16 bases in between. There are 13 residues in the CDR3. The V gene's germline CDR1 is MNHNS and CDR2 SASEGT.

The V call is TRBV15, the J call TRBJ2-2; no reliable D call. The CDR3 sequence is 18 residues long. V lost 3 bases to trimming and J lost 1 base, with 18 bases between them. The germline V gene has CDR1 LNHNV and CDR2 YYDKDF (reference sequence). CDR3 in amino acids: CATSSEWLGGLNTGELFF. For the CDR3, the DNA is TGTGCCACCAGCAGCGAATGGCTCGGCGGCCTGAACACCGGGGAGCTGTTTTTT.

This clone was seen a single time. The CDR3 here is CATTPSGGSYEQYF. The CDR3, as DNA: TGTGCCACCACCCCTTCAGGGGGCTCCTACGAGCAGTACTTC. J is TRBJ2-7 and V is TRBV27; 7 nucleotides agree with TRBD1. Germline values: CDR1 MNHEY, CDR2 SMNVEV (reference sequence). Losses at the gene ends were 10 bases for V and 0 bases for J; bases not matched to a gene: 9. The CDR3 loop spans 14 amino acids.

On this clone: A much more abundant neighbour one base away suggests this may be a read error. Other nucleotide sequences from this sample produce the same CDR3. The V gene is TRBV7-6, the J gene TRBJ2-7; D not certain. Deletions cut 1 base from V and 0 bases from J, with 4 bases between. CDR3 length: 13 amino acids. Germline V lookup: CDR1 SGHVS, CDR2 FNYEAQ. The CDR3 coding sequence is TGTGCCAGCAGCTTAGGGGACTCCTACGAGCAGTACTTC. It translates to CASSLGDSYEQYF.

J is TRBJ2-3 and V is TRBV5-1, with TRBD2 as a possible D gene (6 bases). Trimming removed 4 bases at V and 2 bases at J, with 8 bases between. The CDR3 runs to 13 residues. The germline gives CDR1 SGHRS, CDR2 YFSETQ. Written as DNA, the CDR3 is TGCGCCAGCAGCCAGGACTACACAGATACGCAGTATTTT. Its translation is CASSQDYTDTQYF.

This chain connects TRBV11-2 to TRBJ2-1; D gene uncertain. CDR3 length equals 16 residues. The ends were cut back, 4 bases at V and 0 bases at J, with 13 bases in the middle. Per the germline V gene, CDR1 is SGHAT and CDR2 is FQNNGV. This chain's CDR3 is CASSSPRGNSYNEQFF. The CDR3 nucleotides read TGTGCCAGCAGCTCCCCCAGAGGCAACTCCTACAATGAGCAGTTCTTC.

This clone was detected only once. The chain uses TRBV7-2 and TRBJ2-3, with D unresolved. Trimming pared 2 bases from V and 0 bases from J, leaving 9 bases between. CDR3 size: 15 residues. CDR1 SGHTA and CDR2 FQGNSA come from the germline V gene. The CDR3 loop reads CASSLLLRSTDTQYF. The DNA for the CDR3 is TGTGCCAGCAGCTTACTACTCCGGAGCACAGATACGCAGTATTTT.

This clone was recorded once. Here the CDR3 reads CASSFLTGGRRNYGYTF. The DNA for the CDR3 is TGTGCCAGCAGTTTTTTGACAGGGGGCCGACGTAACTATGGCTACACCTTC. The chain uses TRBV27 and TRBJ1-2; 10 nucleotides agree with TRBD1. With 3 bases clipped from V and 1 base from J, the junction kept 8 bases outside the gene matches. CDR3 length: 17 residues. The germline V gene encodes CDR1 MNHEY and CDR2 SMNVEV (reference sequence).